The clone carrying this TCR beta chain was recorded many times. Its antigen is undetermined. This record comes from a study of metastatic and nonmetastatic thyroid tumors. Study overall: Malignant and benign thyroid patients had repertoires compared in peripheral blood and tumor or nodule tissue. General study findings and limits: It was reportedly found that TCR beta diversity was significantly higher in malignant thyroid tumors than in benign nodules, a difference seen in both blood and tumor samples.

V shed 2 bases and J shed 5 bases, with 10 bases lying between them. The CDR3 totals 14 residues. CDR1 SGHTA and CDR2 FQGTGA come from the germline V gene. Authors' analysis steps: Building a distant-metastasis classifier for papillary thyroid cancer drew on CDR3 differences across clinicopathological groups. MiXCR reprocessed the PCR reads for TCRdb. The V and J calls shown here were made by TCRdb, not taken from the authors' results. The data show around 45,000 clones, with 15% to 20% seen just once and approximately 20% held by the top ten. No patient received treatment before thyroid surgery. This rearrangement joins TRBV7-3 to TRBJ2-1, with D perhaps being TRBD1 or TRBD2 (5 bases each). The TCR originated in a female donor with papillary thyroid cancer or a benign thyroid nodule (not recorded which). Some clones in this sample may be carry-over from other donors' samples. Sequencing used blood. The CDR3 region has the DNA TGTGCCAGCAGCTTAGGGGGAACTCACAATGAGCAGTTCTTC. Translating it yields CASSLGGTHNEQFF.